The entry below describes one T cell receptor beta chain. Its antigen specificity is not known. No quality values exist for individual bases; no much larger clone is one base distant. TCRdb names Illumina NovaSeq 6000 as the instrument used. TCRalpha and TCRbeta cDNA libraries were built by 5'RACE with constant-segment primers, adding sample barcodes and unique molecular identifiers. Trizol reagent was used to extract RNA from every sample. The libraries were amplified in two PCR steps, and the second step added a second sample barcode and Illumina TruSeq adapters. The libraries were sequenced on an Illumina NovaSeq using 2 x 150 bp paired-end reads. Processing in the source paper ran as follows. Reads were demultiplexed and collapsed into UMI-guided consensus sequences with migec v1.2.7. Using mixcr v2.1.11, UMI consensuses were aligned to TRA and TRB V and J templates and then assembled into clonotypes. A clonotype was counted as expanded or contracted only when both edgeR and NoisET called the clonotype significant, with the noise models trained on biological replicates. edgeR calls used a false discovery rate-adjusted p below 0.01 and a log2 fold-change threshold of 1. As an exploratory analysis of dynamics, max-normalized trajectories of the 1000 most abundant clonotypes were examined with PCA combined with hierarchical clustering. Separately sequenced CD4+ and CD8+ repertoires were used to assign a CD4 or CD8 phenotype to each responding clone. TCRdb reanalyzed the raw reads on its own, using fastp at Q25 for trimming and MiXCR for clone calling, and kept in-frame beta chains. Identical CDR3 proteins give one entry, which carries the most common genes and DNA. The V and J calls shown here were made by TCRdb, not taken from the authors' results. The sample includes fewer than 200,000 distinct CDR3 sequences, with approximately 18% observed a single time. Clones ranked in the top ten supply around 3.9% of the sample.

The germline V gene supplies CDR1 KGHDR and CDR2 SFDVKD. There are 13 amino acids in the CDR3, from cysteine to phenylalanine inclusive. Left in the record is the CDR3 DNA by itself, 39 bases read in frame from the first base. Ends trimmed: V by 4 bases, J by 6 bases; bases unmatched to a gene: 2. Ficoll-Paque density gradient centrifugation was used to isolate PBMCs. This sample is drawn from a study of T-cell memory formation after mild COVID-19 (dated by TCRdb to 2020 to 2023). For context, the study as a whole: Most TCR sequence clusters were specific to one of the two donors. In a couple of donors, T-cell clones that expanded and contracted after mild COVID-19 were followed by sequencing TCRalpha and TCRbeta repertoires longitudinally. Two young, previously healthy adult volunteers made up the cohort, one male and one female. The research as a whole found: Only a couple of mild cases were covered by the study, and larger cohorts that include severe cases with pre-infection samples were considered necessary. Contracting CD4+ clones turned up mainly in the CM and EM memory subsets, whereas EMRA was where CD8+ clones were enriched. Some responding clones were detected in pre-infection memory, suggesting pre-existing cross-reactive memory T cells joined the SARS-CoV-2 response. Balanced CD4/CD8 phenotypes were observed for clones contracting from day 15 to 85, whereas a bias towards CD4+ was observed for a second wave of clones expanding from day 15 to 37. The second-wave clones that peaked on day 37 were not confirmed to be SARS-CoV-2 specific.

The sample was PBMCs or a T cell subset sorted from them (not recorded which). This sequence was found in a young man who had mild COVID-19 (a few samples of this study predate the infection). The sample titles of this study are shuffled in the database, so cell type and time point are left out; the donor was told from shared clones. The chain was built from TRBV24-1 and TRBJ2-1; TRBD2 lines up with 7 middle nucleotides. At the DNA level, the sequence is TGTGCCACCAGTGAAGCTAGCGGCAATGAGCAGTTCTTC. It codes for CATSEASGNEQFF.